This is a list of T cell receptor beta chains from one sample in a study of T cells in Graves' hyperthyroidism and ophthalmopathy. TCRdb fed the multiplex PCR reads into MiXCR, producing one record per CDR3 protein. The sample contains 280,000 or so distinct CDR3 sequences, nearly 15% of which appear only once. Sequencing was done on a sample of blood. The receptor source for this set is a woman in her forties or fifties with Graves' hyperthyroidism that later progressed to Graves' ophthalmopathy. CDR3s include the opening cysteine and the closing phenylalanine or tryptophan. D genes are given only for firm matches. Size tells how often a clone was seen (once, few, many) or the class of an expanded clone, and some rows leave it out.

-	-	TRBJ2-7	TRBV20-1	CSARSDSYEQYF	TGCAGTGCTAGAAGTGACTCCTACGAGCAGTACTTC
-	many	TRBJ2-7	TRBV6-1	CASLRDPSYEQYF	TGTGCCAGCCTCAGGGACCCCTCCTACGAGCAGTACTTC
TRBD1	few	TRBJ2-5	TRBV15	CATSSTGQGVETQYF	TGTGCCACCAGCAGTACAGGACAGGGAGTAGAGACCCAGTACTTC
-	-	TRBJ2-1	TRBV6-1	CASSLGPRSSYNEQFF	TGTGCCAGCAGCCTCGGTCCACGGAGCTCCTACAATGAGCAGTTCTTC
TRBD1	many	TRBJ2-2	TRBV20-1	CSASQGATTGELFF	TGCAGTGCTAGTCAGGGGGCCACGACCGGGGAGCTGTTTTTT
TRBD2	-	TRBJ2-2	TRBV12-3/TRBV12-4	CASSRGLAGTGELFF	TGTGCCAGCAGCCGGGGACTAGCGGGGACCGGGGAGCTGTTTTTT
-	-	TRBJ2-2	TRBV20-1	CSARDNRPPGELFF	TGCAGTGCTAGAGACAACAGGCCCCCCGGGGAGCTGTTTTTT
-	many	TRBJ1-4	TRBV2	CASSRGRLNEKLFF	TGTGCCAGCTCCAGGGGCAGGCTTAATGAAAAACTGTTTTTT
TRBD2	many	TRBJ2-7	TRBV27	CASSLLSSGSHEQYF	TGTGCCAGCAGTTTGTTGTCTAGCGGGAGCCACGAGCAGTACTTC
-	-	TRBJ2-2	TRBV7-9	CASSPPPGDTGELFF	TGTGCCAGCAGCCCACCCCCAGGGGACACCGGGGAGCTGTTTTTT
-	many	TRBJ1-2	TRBV28	CASRPTVYGYTF	TGTGCCAGCAGACCGACAGTCTATGGCTACACCTTC
-	many	TRBJ2-5	TRBV29-1	CSVGQEETQYF	TGCAGCGTTGGTCAAGAAGAGACCCAGTACTTC
TRBD1	many	TRBJ1-1	TRBV28	CASREQGANTEAFF	TGTGCCAGCAGGGAGCAGGGGGCCAACACTGAAGCTTTCTTT
-	many	TRBJ1-1	TRBV6-1	CASSEAGARGSNYTEAFF	TGTGCCAGCAGTGAAGCTGGGGCGAGGGGTTCGAATTACACTGAAGCTTTCTTT
-	-	TRBJ2-5	TRBV9	CASSAFDSGTQYF	TGTGCCAGCAGCGCCTTCGACTCGGGGACCCAGTACTTC
TRBD2	-	TRBJ2-7	TRBV5-5	CASSLRTSGTYEQYF	TGTGCCAGCAGCTTAAGGACTAGCGGGACCTACGAGCAGTACTTC
-	few	TRBJ2-7	TRBV7-9	CASSLDSVSYEQYF	TGTGCCAGCAGCTTAGACAGTGTGTCCTACGAGCAGTACTTC
-	-	TRBJ1-2	TRBV6-2/TRBV6-3	CASSYEQGVNYGYTF	TGTGCCAGCAGTTACGAACAGGGAGTAAACTATGGCTACACCTTC
-	many	TRBJ2-1	TRBV7-8	CASSLNSLYEQDHRRDEQFF	TGTGCCAGCAGCTTAAATTCGTTGTATGAGCAGGACCACCGTCGGGATGAGCAGTTCTTC
-	many	TRBJ2-2	TRBV18	CASSPRGSGELFF	TGTGCCAGCTCACCGCGGGGTTCCGGGGAGCTGTTTTTT
-	many	TRBJ1-1	TRBV12-3/TRBV12-4	CANGGRANTEAFF	TGTGCCAACGGGGGGAGGGCGAACACTGAAGCTTTCTTT
-	-	TRBJ2-3	TRBV29-1	CSVETSSTDTQYF	TGCAGCGTTGAAACTAGTTCCACAGATACGCAGTATTTT
-	many	TRBJ2-1	TRBV3-1	CASSPGLRRSSYNEQFF	TGTGCCAGCAGCCCAGGGTTGAGACGGAGCTCCTACAATGAGCAGTTCTTC
-	many	TRBJ2-5	TRBV6-5	CASSYPGSETQYF	TGTGCCAGCAGTTACCCAGGGTCAGAGACCCAGTACTTC
-	many	TRBJ1-1	TRBV29-1	CSVEQVLNTEAFF	TGCAGCGTGGAACAGGTTTTGAACACTGAAGCTTTCTTT
-	-	TRBJ2-3	TRBV5-1	CASSLILPTDTQYF	TGCGCCAGCAGCTTGATCCTACCAACAGATACGCAGTATTTT
TRBD2	-	TRBJ2-3	TRBV7-2	CASSQDASGARDTQYF	TGCGCCAGCAGCCAAGATGCTAGCGGGGCGCGAGATACGCAGTATTTT
-	many	TRBJ1-1	TRBV18	CASSPPARGNTEAFF	TGTGCCAGCTCACCTCCGGCTAGGGGGAACACTGAAGCTTTCTTT
-	few	TRBJ2-7	TRBV19	CASSSALQSHYEQYF	TGTGCCAGTAGCTCCGCGCTCCAGTCCCACTACGAGCAGTACTTC
-	many	TRBJ1-5	TRBV28	CASSVPPGGGQPQHF	TGTGCCAGCAGTGTCCCCCCCGGGGGCGGGCAGCCCCAGCATTTT
-	many	TRBJ1-1	TRBV29-1	CSVGGRMGVAEAFF	TGCAGCGTGGGGGGACGGATGGGTGTCGCTGAAGCTTTCTTT
-	many	TRBJ1-1	TRBV29-1	CSVEVRAGAEAFF	TGCAGCGTTGAAGTCAGGGCGGGAGCTGAAGCTTTCTTT
-	many	TRBJ1-1	TRBV7-9	CASSSRVGGGTEAFF	TGTGCCAGCAGCTCCCGGGTAGGTGGGGGTACTGAAGCTTTCTTT
TRBD2	many	TRBJ2-1	TRBV5-1	CASSKGSGSPRSYNEQFF	TGCGCCAGCTCCAAGGGTAGCGGGAGCCCACGCTCCTACAATGAGCAGTTCTTC
-	many	TRBJ2-1	TRBV7-9	CASEQGTYNEQFF	TGTGCCAGCGAACAGGGTACATACAATGAGCAGTTCTTC
-	many	TRBJ1-1	TRBV6-6	CASSYSTLVGTEAFF	TGTGCCAGCAGTTACTCTACCCTCGTTGGCACTGAAGCTTTCTTT
-	few	TRBJ2-1	TRBV5-6	CASSLRGRYNEQFF	TGTGCCAGCAGCTTGAGGGGACGCTACAATGAGCAGTTCTTC
TRBD1	many	TRBJ1-6	TRBV2	CASRDRAYNSPLHF	TGTGCCAGCAGGGACAGGGCGTATAATTCACCCCTCCACTTT
TRBD1	many	TRBJ1-2	TRBV12-3/TRBV12-4	CASRLQGANYGYTF	TGTGCCAGCAGATTGCAGGGGGCTAACTATGGCTACACCTTC
TRBD2	many	TRBJ2-3	TRBV5-1	CASSSGTSGSGGTQYF	TGCGCCAGCAGCTCCGGGACTAGCGGGAGTGGGGGTACGCAGTATTTT
-	many	TRBJ2-3	TRBV28	CASSLSASTDTQYF	TGTGCCAGCAGCCTAAGCGCTAGCACAGATACGCAGTATTTT
-	many	TRBJ1-1	TRBV7-3	CASSYRVGEAFF	TGTGCCAGCAGTTACAGGGTCGGTGAAGCTTTCTTT
TRBD2	many	TRBJ2-7	TRBV2	CATKQAGGQTYEQYF	TGTGCCACCAAGCAGGCGGGAGGGCAGACCTACGAGCAGTACTTC
-	-	TRBJ2-7	TRBV24-1	CATSDLGGTGRHEQYF	TGTGCCACCAGTGATTTGGGGGGGACTGGCCGCCACGAGCAGTACTTC
TRBD1	many	TRBJ2-3	TRBV2	CASSDIGTAAYF	TGTGCCAGCAGTGATATAGGGACAGCCGCGTATTTT
-	many	TRBJ1-2	TRBV6-1	CASSPGINYGYTF	TGTGCCAGCAGTCCGGGAATTAACTATGGCTACACCTTC
-	-	TRBJ1-2	TRBV28	CASTSGRYGYTF	TGTGCCAGCACCTCCGGGCGCTATGGCTACACCTTC
TRBD2	many	TRBJ2-1	TRBV4-1	CASSPRRLAETYNEQFF	TGCGCCAGCAGCCCTCGCCGACTAGCGGAGACGTACAATGAGCAGTTCTTC
-	many	TRBJ1-1	TRBV27	CASSLNRDTNTEAFF	TGTGCCAGCAGTTTAAACCGGGATACGAACACTGAAGCTTTCTTT
TRBD2	-	TRBJ2-7	TRBV11-2	CASSLDLSGSYEQYF	TGTGCCAGCAGCCTCGACTTAAGCGGGAGCTACGAGCAGTACTTC
-	few	TRBJ2-2	TRBV5-8	CASSSSGLGELFF	TGTGCCAGCAGCTCAAGCGGGTTGGGGGAGCTATTTTTT
-	-	TRBJ1-2	TRBV28	CASSLGGTSYGYTF	TGTGCCAGCAGTTTGGGCGGGACCTCCTACGGCTACACCTTC
-	many	TRBJ1-1	TRBV20-1	CSARGVNTEAFF	TGCAGTGCTAGAGGGGTGAACACTGAAGCTTTCTTT
-	few	TRBJ1-2	TRBV6-6	CASSYSIFGGGYTF	TGTGCCAGCAGTTACTCGATTTTTGGTGGAGGCTACACCTTC
TRBD1	-	TRBJ1-1	TRBV28	CASSLGTVGTEAFF	TGTGCCAGCAGTTTAGGGACAGTCGGGACTGAAGCTTTCTTT
TRBD2	-	TRBJ2-7	TRBV20-1	CSAPPASGSNEQYF	TGCAGTGCCCCCCCCGCTAGCGGGAGTAACGAGCAGTACTTC
TRBD1	many	TRBJ2-2	TRBV2	CASTPEDRVVTGELFF	TGTGCCAGCACCCCCGAAGACAGGGTGGTCACCGGGGAGCTGTTTTTT